These 25 T cell receptor beta chains came from one sample sequenced in a study of T cell responses to AZD1222 COVID-19 vaccine. Measured with immunoSEQ multiplex PCR; TCRdb has only the in-frame clones, and not every one. Among about 160,000 clones, about 93% were seen once, and the ten largest hold over 0.95%. The source was peripheral blood, collected on day 0 of AZD1222 vaccination. These receptors were collected from an adult in good health.

V usage is TRBV5-5 and J usage is TRBJ1-5; D is ambiguous. The CDR3 has 14 residues. Trimming stripped 0 bases from V and 2 bases from J, with 6 bases between. Germline CDR1 SGHKS, CDR2 YYEKEE (reference sequence). The CDR3 protein is CASSLGVRNQPQHF. Here the CDR3 DNA reads TGTGCCAGCAGCTTGGGTGTGCGCAATCAGCCCCAGCATTTT.

The chain joins TRBV27 to TRBJ1-5; no clear D. The V end lost 0 bases, the J end lost 5 bases, and 8 bases lay between the germline ends. This CDR3 is built from 14 residues. CDR1 and CDR2 (germline): MNHEY, SMNVEV (reference sequence). The CDR3 bases are TGTGCCAGCAGTTTATCCTCCGCTGATCAGCCCCAGCATTTT. Residues: CASSLSSADQPQHF.

V usage is TRBV6-1 and J usage is TRBJ1-3; tentative D call: TRBD1 (5 bases). The CDR3 consists of 19 residues. V lost 2 bases and J 4 bases, leaving 24 bases between the germline ends. Germline V gene lookup returns CDR1 MNHNS and CDR2 SASEGT. CDR3 residues: CASSELLLGVLSPGNTIYF. The CDR3, as DNA: TGTGCCAGCAGTGAACTATTATTAGGGGTCCTAAGTCCCGGAAACACCATATATTTT.

This chain joins TRBV25-1 and TRBJ1-1, with D unresolved. Trimming cost V 5 bases and J 5 bases, with 6 bases left between them. Germline values: CDR1 MGHDK, CDR2 SYGVNS. This CDR3 region has 11 residues. CDR3 sequence reads: CASSFVTEAFF. CDR3 DNA sequence: TGTGCCAGCAGTTTTGTAACTGAAGCTTTCTTT.

The V and J genes are TRBV29-1 and TRBJ2-3, with D hard to call. V shed 4 bases and J shed 1 base, with 12 bases lying between them. The CDR3 has 14 amino acids. Germline loops: CDR1 SQVTM, CDR2 ANQGSEA. The CDR3 bases are TGCAGCGTTGTGTACGGAGCCCGCACAGATACGCAGTATTTT. Protein sequence: CSVVYGARTDTQYF.

This clone was detected only once. The chain couples TRBV19 to TRBJ1-3; D unclear. V dropped 3 bases and J dropped 5 bases, with 8 bases sitting between them. The CDR3 spans 13 residues. CDR1 and CDR2 (germline): LNHDA, SQIVND (reference sequence). The CDR3 bases are TGTGCCAGTAGTATTAGTCCAAGAAACACCATATATTTT. Translating it yields CASSISPRNTIYF.

This chain joins TRBV3-1 (or the pseudogene TRBV3-2) and TRBJ2-7; tentatively, D is TRBD2 (6 bases). Trimming took 0 bases from V and 5 from J, leaving 23 bases between them. This CDR3 has 18 residues. Germline V gene sequence: CDR1 LGHDT, CDR2 YNNKEL (reference sequence). CDR3 loop: CASSQDGGISKTRDEQYV. As DNA, the CDR3 is TGTGCCAGCAGCCAAGATGGGGGGATATCGAAAACACGGGACGAGCAGTACGTC.

This chain links TRBV4-1 with TRBJ2-7; 7 bases are a match to TRBD2. Germline V gives CDR1 MGHRA, CDR2 YSYEKL. CDR3 length: 16 residues. V gave up 2 bases and J gave up 3 bases; unmatched junction bases: 10. The DNA of the CDR3 is TGCGCCAGCAGCCAACAGAGCCACCGGGGGGACTACGAGCAGTACGTC. This translates into CASSQQSHRGDYEQYV.

This chain links TRBV21-1 with TRBJ1-5; the D call TRBD1 from the table was never checked on the DNA. TRBV21-1 is an annotated pseudogene. The CDR3 totals 17 residues. CDR3 loop: CASSKDIRQGVNQPQHF. CDR3 sequence (DNA): TGTGCCAGCAGCAAAGATATAAGACAGGGAGTAAATCAGCCCCAGCATTTT.

The chain recombines TRBV4-2 with TRBJ1-3; no reliable D call. The CDR3 runs 24 residues. The germline V and J ends were trimmed by 1 base and 2 bases, with 36 bases remaining between them. CDR1 LGHNA and CDR2 YNFKEQ come from the germline V gene. For the CDR3, the DNA is TGTGCCAGCAGCCAAGTTTTGCAGGATTCGCCACCCTATAAAGGTTCCAACCCTGGAAACACCATATATTTT. Amino acids: CASSQVLQDSPPYKGSNPGNTIYF.

The chain recombines TRBV5-1 with TRBJ1-1, with a possible D match to TRBD1 (6 bases). Germline V gene sequence: CDR1 SGHRS, CDR2 YFSETQ. V shed 2 bases and J shed 0 bases, with 14 bases lying between them. The CDR3 runs 16 residues. The CDR3 nucleotides are TGCGCCAGCAGCTTCTTCGACAGGAGGATGAACACTGAAGCTTTCTTT. Its protein product is CASSFFDRRMNTEAFF.

Only one count was recorded for this clone. The chain has TRBV3-1 (or the pseudogene TRBV3-2) and TRBJ2-1, with D tentatively TRBD1 (5 bases). Germline CDR1 and CDR2: LGHDT and YNNKEL (reference sequence). The V end was cut by 1 base, the J end by 10 bases, with 14 bases between. The CDR3 is made up of 14 amino acids. DNA of the CDR3: TGTGCCAGCAGCCAAGCTTCAAGGGGAATAGAGCAGTTCTTC. Protein: CASSQASRGIEQFF.

The V and J genes are TRBV5-5 and TRBJ1-1, with 9 bases identical to TRBD1. The V and J ends lost 0 bases and 4 bases, in that order; junction bases with no gene match: 10. CDR3 size: 17 residues. CDR1 and CDR2 from the germline V gene are SGHKS and YYEKEE (reference sequence). The CDR3 coding sequence is TGTGCCAGCAGCTTGGGGGAATACAGGGGGCGGTTCACTGAAGCTTTCTTT. This translates into CASSLGEYRGRFTEAFF.

This chain uses TRBV10-3 with TRBJ1-3; a weak D match, TRBD1 (6 bases). This CDR3 is 13 amino acids long. V was pared by 4 bases and J by 2 bases, with 6 bases between. Germline CDR1 is ENHRY and CDR2 is SYGVKD. The CDR3 spells CAISGTAGNTIYF. DNA for the CDR3: TGTGCCATCAGTGGGACAGCTGGAAACACCATATATTTT.

This clone was seen only once. The chain carries TRBV6-2 or TRBV6-3 and TRBJ2-7, with D perhaps given as TRBD1 or TRBD2 (5 bases each). V lost 5 bases, J lost 0 bases, and 8 bases lay in between. The CDR3 is 13 residues long. Germline loops: CDR1 MNHEY, CDR2 SVGEGT. The CDR3 region has the DNA TGTGCCAGCAGTCGGGACGCCTCCTACGAGCAGTACGTC. As protein: CASSRDASYEQYV.

The rearrangement links TRBV28 to TRBJ1-3; 8 bases agree with TRBD1. Germline-derived CDR1 and CDR2 are MDHEN and SYDVKM. V was pared by 6 bases and J by 4 bases, with 8 bases of the junction left unmatched. There are 15 residues in the CDR3. Here the CDR3 reads CASSPPGTGGNTIYF. The CDR3 nucleotides are TGTGCCAGCAGCCCTCCCGGGACAGGAGGAAACACCATATATTTT. The full variable domain, its missing parts supplied by reference TRBV28 and TRBJ1-3, is DVKVTQSSRYLVKRTGEKVFLECVQDMDHENMFWYRQDPGLGLRLIYFSYDVKMKEKGDIPEGYSVSREKKERFSLILESASTNQTSMYLCASSPPGTGGNTIYFGEGSWLTVV.

This chain uses TRBV28 with TRBJ1-1; D gene uncertain. Germline values: CDR1 MDHEN, CDR2 SYDVKM. V lost 5 bases and J lost 1, with 8 bases in between. This CDR3 spans 13 amino acids. The CDR3 protein is CASSPLTNTEAFF. Here the CDR3 DNA reads TGTGCCAGCAGTCCCCTCACGAACACTGAAGCTTTCTTT.

This chain connects TRBV7-9 to TRBJ1-2; D is perhaps TRBD1 (6 bases). Germline assignment: CDR1 SEHNR and CDR2 FQNEAQ (reference sequence). The CDR3 spans 16 residues. Trimming shortened V by 5 bases and J by 3 bases, and 19 bases separated the two germline ends. The CDR3 protein is CASSVNGNRAYYGYTF. CDR3 DNA sequence: TGTGCCAGCAGCGTCAATGGCAACAGGGCGTACTATGGCTACACCTTC.

V and J are TRBV2 and TRBJ1-4; D might be TRBD1 (5 bases). Trimming removed 7 bases at V and 8 bases at J, with 17 bases between. The CDR3 covers 14 residues. Germline loops: CDR1 SNHLY, CDR2 FYNNEI. The CDR3 nucleotides read TGTGCCAGCAAGGGTCTCAGGGCTGGAGAAAAACTGTTTTTT. Translating it yields CASKGLRAGEKLFF.

Here the CDR3 DNA reads TGCGCCAGCAGATCCATTAGCGGGAGGGGGGAGACCCAGTACTTC. This encodes CASRSISGRGETQYF. The J gene is TRBJ2-5, the V gene TRBV4-1; 11 bases line up with TRBD2. The CDR3 has 15 residues. The J segment lost 5 bases and the V segment lost 6 bases, leaving 8 bases of the junction unmatched. The germline V gene encodes CDR1 MGHRA and CDR2 YSYEKL.

The gene calls are TRBV27 and TRBJ2-3; 7 bases line up with TRBD2. There are 14 residues in the CDR3. Germline V lookup: CDR1 MNHEY, CDR2 SMNVEV (reference sequence). The J segment lost 1 base and the V segment lost 6 bases, leaving 4 bases of the junction unmatched. CDR3: CASSRREGTDTQYF. CDR3 DNA: TGTGCCAGCAGCCGACGGGAGGGCACAGATACGCAGTATTTT.

The chain recombines TRBV2 with TRBJ1-6; D unresolved. V gave up 7 bases and J gave up 3 bases, with 7 bases separating them. The germline gives CDR1 SNHLY, CDR2 FYNNEI. The CDR3 is 13 amino acids. The DNA of the CDR3 is TGTGCCAGCATTGCCATCTATAATTCACCCCTCCACTTT. As protein: CASIAIYNSPLHF.

J is TRBJ1-1 and V is TRBV2; D may be TRBD1 (6 bases). CDR1 SNHLY and CDR2 FYNNEI come from the germline V gene. This CDR3 is 13 amino acids long. Trimming shortened V by 7 bases and J by 1 base, and 10 bases separated the two germline ends. The CDR3, as DNA: TGTGCCAGCACAGGGGATACGAACACTGAAGCTTTCTTT. This gives the protein CASTGDTNTEAFF.

The V gene is TRBV12-3 or TRBV12-4, the J gene TRBJ1-1; D is perhaps TRBD1 (5 bases). The CDR3 is 12 residues long. V was trimmed by 6 bases and J by 11 bases, leaving 16 bases between them. For the CDR3, the DNA is TGTGCCAGCAGCTTACTAGGGGAACAGGCTTTCTTT. It encodes CASSLLGEQAFF.

The rearrangement joins TRBV20-1 to TRBJ1-1, with a weak D call TRBD1 (6 bases). Trimming shortened V by 4 bases and J by 6 bases, and 9 bases separated the two germline ends. This CDR3 is built from 11 residues. Germline assignment: CDR1 DFQATT and CDR2 SNEGSKA (reference sequence). Here the CDR3 DNA reads TGCAGTGCTATACAGGGCGCTGAAGCTTTCTTT. Its translation: CSAIQGAEAFF.